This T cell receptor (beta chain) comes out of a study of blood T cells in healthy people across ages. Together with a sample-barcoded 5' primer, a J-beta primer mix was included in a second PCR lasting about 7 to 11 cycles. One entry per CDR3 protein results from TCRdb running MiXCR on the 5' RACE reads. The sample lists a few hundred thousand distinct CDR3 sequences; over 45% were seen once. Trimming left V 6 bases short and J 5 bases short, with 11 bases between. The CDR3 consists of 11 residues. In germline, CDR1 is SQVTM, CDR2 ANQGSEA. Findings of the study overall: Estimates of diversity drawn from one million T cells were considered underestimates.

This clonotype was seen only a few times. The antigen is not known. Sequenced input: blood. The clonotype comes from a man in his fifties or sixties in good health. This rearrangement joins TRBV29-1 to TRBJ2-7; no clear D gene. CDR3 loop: CSVTIVDEQYF. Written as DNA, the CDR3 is TGCAGCGTCACCATAGTGGACGAGCAGTACTTC.